Below are 18 T cell receptor beta chains sequenced from a single sample in a study of chemoradiotherapy in HPV16-positive cancers. Using immunoSEQ multiplex PCR, the repertoire was profiled, and TCRdb retains in-frame clones only, with some absent. The sample lists 15,000 or so clones, around 70% occurring once. The sequenced sample was tumor tissue, obtained from a patient who underwent chemoradiotherapy. The receptors derive from a human donor with HPV-associated anogenital cancer.

The gene calls are TRBV5-1 and TRBJ1-1, with D possibly being TRBD1 (5 bases). This CDR3 comprises 14 residues. Trimming took 1 base from V and 3 from J, leaving 10 bases between them. Germline V gene data show CDR1 as SGHRS and CDR2 as YFSETQ. Here the CDR3 reads CASSLRGAYTEAFF. The CDR3 region has the DNA TGCGCCAGCAGCTTGAGGGGTGCTTACACTGAAGCTTTCTTT.

This clone was seen once. The chain combines TRBV27 with TRBJ1-5; D gene uncertain. The V and J ends lost 3 bases and 5 bases respectively, with 8 bases between them. The CDR3 totals 13 residues. CDR1 and CDR2 from the germline V gene are MNHEY and SMNVEV (reference sequence). The CDR3 DNA is TGTGCCAGCAGTTTTGGACTTTATCAGCCCCAGCATTTT. It encodes CASSFGLYQPQHF.

This rearrangement joins TRBV4-2 to TRBJ1-4, with unresolved D. The CDR3 contains 15 residues. The V gene lost 7 bases and the J gene lost 8 bases, with 20 bases spanning the gap. Germline CDR1 reads LGHNA; CDR2 reads YNFKEQ. The chain's CDR3 is CASTPGGAVGEKLFF. CDR3 DNA: TGTGCCAGCACCCCAGGCGGAGCTGTGGGGGAAAAACTGTTTTTT.

The chain recombines TRBV30 with TRBJ2-1, with D possibly matching TRBD2 (5 bases). In germline, CDR1 is GTSNPN, CDR2 SVGIG (reference sequence). Trimming stripped 0 bases from V and 7 bases from J, with 10 bases between. The CDR3 is 13 residues long. The CDR3 loop reads CAWSVRSGNEQFF. CDR3 DNA: TGTGCCTGGAGTGTACGATCGGGGAATGAGCAGTTCTTC. The entire variable domain, with the rest obtained from reference TRBV30 and TRBJ2-1, is as follows: SQTIHQWPATLVQPVGSPLSLECTVEGTSNPNLYWYRQAAGRGLQLLFYSVGIGQISSEVPQNLSASRPQDRQFILSSKKLLLSDSGFYLCAWSVRSGNEQFFGPGTRLTVL.

This chain uses TRBV5-1 with TRBJ1-4; TRBD1 is a possible D gene (6 bases). V was clipped by 0 bases and J by 2 bases, with 8 bases between them. The CDR3 totals 15 residues. Germline CDR1 reads SGHRS; CDR2 reads YFSETQ. CDR3 DNA: TGCGCCAGCAGCTTGGAGGGGGTTACTAATGAAAAACTGTTTTTT. Its translation is CASSLEGVTNEKLFF. Based on the CDR3 plus reference TRBV5-1 and TRBJ1-4, the full variable domain is KAGVTQTPRYLIKTRGQQVTLSCSPISGHRSVSWYQQTPGQGLQFLFEYFSETQRNKGNFPGRFSGRQFSNSRSEMNVSTLELGDSALYLCASSLEGVTNEKLFFGSGTQLSVL.

This clone was picked up a small number of times. The chain joins TRBV5-1 to TRBJ2-1, with 7 positions matching TRBD2. J lost 4 bases, V lost 4 bases, and 2 bases had no gene match. Germline CDR1 and CDR2: SGHRS and YFSETQ. The CDR3 runs 13 residues. The CDR3 coding sequence is TGCGCCAGCAGCGCGGGGGTGTACAATGAGCAGTTCTTC. It specifies CASSAGVYNEQFF.

The V gene is TRBV5-1, the J gene TRBJ1-2, with D unclear. The CDR3 is 14 amino acids. Germline-derived CDR1 and CDR2 are SGHRS and YFSETQ. The V gene lost 1 base and the J gene lost 2 bases, with 9 bases spanning the gap. CDR3 loop: CASSLNDGNYGYTF. The CDR3 DNA is TGCGCCAGCAGCTTGAATGACGGAAACTATGGCTACACCTTC.

This sequence joins TRBV9 and TRBJ2-2, with 10 bases fitting TRBD1. There are 16 residues in the CDR3. Germline V gene sequence: CDR1 SGDLS, CDR2 YYNGEE. The V and J ends lost 0 bases and 3 bases, in that order; junction bases with no gene match: 2. CDR3 nucleotide sequence: TGTGCCAGCAGCGTAGGGGGACAGGGGTACACCGGGGAGCTGTTTTTT. This codes for CASSVGGQGYTGELFF.

The table lists this clone with a few counts. The rearrangement joins TRBV4-1 to TRBJ2-4, with D perhaps matching TRBD2 (6 bases). This CDR3 contains 16 residues. CDR1 MGHRA and CDR2 YSYEKL come from the germline V gene. Trimming took off 4 bases at V and 0 bases at J, with 13 bases between the two ends. The CDR3 is CASSPGDGLAKNIQYF. The CDR3 bases are TGCGCCAGCAGCCCGGGGGACGGGTTAGCCAAAAACATTCAGTACTTC.

The V and J genes are TRBV6-1 and TRBJ2-3, with D unclear. Germline loops: CDR1 MNHNS, CDR2 SASEGT. The CDR3 extends over 14 amino acids. Trimming cost V 1 base and J 2 bases, with 7 bases left between them. The CDR3 sequence is CASSEGYYTDTQYF. Here the CDR3 DNA reads TGTGCCAGCAGTGAAGGGTACTACACAGATACGCAGTATTTT.

The V call is TRBV6-5, the J call TRBJ1-1, with 7 bases matching TRBD1. In germline, CDR1 is MNHEY, CDR2 SVGAGI. CDR3 length: 14 amino acids. The V segment lost 6 bases and the J segment 1 base; nucleotides outside the gene matches: 5. DNA for the CDR3: TGTGCCAGCAGCCTACAGGGGACGAACACTGAAGCTTTCTTT. This translates into CASSLQGTNTEAFF.

V usage is TRBV30 and J usage is TRBJ2-7, with 10 bases fitting TRBD1. The J segment lost 0 bases and the V segment lost 2 bases, leaving 7 bases of the junction unmatched. The CDR3 is made up of 16 amino acids. Germline assignment: CDR1 GTSNPN and CDR2 SVGIG (reference sequence). CDR3 loop: CAWSWAGTGVSYEQYF. For the CDR3, the DNA is TGTGCCTGGAGTTGGGCCGGGACAGGGGTCTCCTACGAGCAGTACTTC.

The chain couples TRBV5-1 to TRBJ2-2; D might be TRBD2 (7 bases). This CDR3 is built from 14 residues. Trimming left V 3 bases short and J 3 bases short, with 9 bases between. The germline CDR1 and CDR2 sequences are SGHRS and YFSETQ. CDR3 sequence reads: CASSWGGHTGELFF. DNA for the CDR3: TGCGCCAGCAGCTGGGGGGGGCACACCGGGGAGCTGTTTTTT.

The rearrangement links TRBV10-3 to TRBJ1-2, with a weak D call TRBD1 (5 bases). Germline V CDR1 and CDR2: ENHRY, SYGVKD. The CDR3 length is 14 residues. The germline V and J ends were trimmed by 5 bases and 8 bases, with 18 bases remaining between them. The CDR3 spells CAISSGRAVDGYTF. The CDR3 coding sequence is TGTGCCATCAGTTCCGGCAGGGCGGTTGACGGCTACACCTTC.

In this sample, this clone turned up once. The V call is TRBV6-5, the J call TRBJ2-5; 7 positions match TRBD1. This CDR3 spans 15 amino acids. With 5 bases clipped from V and 4 bases from J, the junction kept 10 bases outside the gene matches. Germline CDR1 is MNHEY and CDR2 is SVGAGI. CDR3 bases: TGTGCCAGCAGTCACCCGGGACAGTTGGGAGAGACCCAGTACTTC. This gives the protein CASSHPGQLGETQYF.

This clone was counted a few times. The chain recombines TRBV27 with TRBJ2-2, with TRBD2 matching 7 bases. CDR1 is MNHEY and CDR2 is SMNVEV in the germline V gene (reference sequence). This CDR3 is built from 16 residues. Trimming at V came to 0 bases and at J to 3 bases, leaving 4 bases not matched to a gene. The DNA for the CDR3 is TGTGCCAGCAGTTTATCAGCTAGCGGTTACACCGGGGAGCTGTTTTTT. The encoded protein is CASSLSASGYTGELFF.

The genes are TRBV5-4 and TRBJ2-3; TRBD1 might be the D (5 bases). The V end was cut by 0 bases, the J end by 0 bases, with 8 bases between. CDR3 length equals 15 residues. CDR1 is SGHNT and CDR2 is YYREEE in the germline V gene (reference sequence). The DNA for the CDR3 is TGTGCCAGCAGCTTGGGACAGTTTAGCACAGATACGCAGTATTTT. The encoded protein is CASSLGQFSTDTQYF.

The chain couples TRBV9 to TRBJ2-7, with D tentatively TRBD1 (6 bases). The length of the CDR3 is 14 residues. Germline V lookup: CDR1 SGDLS, CDR2 YYNGEE. V was trimmed by 0 bases and J by 1 base, leaving 8 bases between them. CDR3 sequence reads: CASSVGQESYEQYF. In DNA, the CDR3 is TGTGCCAGCAGCGTAGGACAGGAGTCCTACGAGCAGTACTTC.